Presented here are 26 T cell receptor beta chains from one specimen sequenced in a study of blood T cell repertoires in COVID-19. Assay used: immunoSEQ multiplex PCR; TCRdb lists only in-frame clones, some missing. In the table there are hundreds of thousands of clones, roughly 80% of which are singletons. Sequencing was carried out using peripheral blood. Receptor source: a woman of 80 years or more with active or convalescent COVID-19.

The V gene is TRBV28, the J gene TRBJ1-2; no clear D. Germline V gives CDR1 MDHEN, CDR2 SYDVKM. This CDR3 has 10 residues. V lost 11 bases to trimming and J lost 7 bases, with 11 bases between them. The CDR3 reads CAVGGSGYTF. CDR3 DNA: TGTGCCGTTGGAGGGAGTGGCTACACCTTC.

This clone has just one count. The rearrangement joins TRBV4-3 to TRBJ1-2, with 9 bases lining up with TRBD1. J was trimmed by 5 bases and V by 0 bases; bases with no gene match: 4. Germline V gene lookup returns CDR1 LGHNA and CDR2 YSLEER. The CDR3 has 15 residues. The CDR3 protein is CASSQEDRGQYGYTF. The CDR3 DNA reads TGCGCCAGCAGCCAAGAGGACAGGGGCCAATATGGCTACACCTTC.

This clone was seen a few times. The rearrangement uses TRBV7-2 and TRBJ1-5; D call uncertain. Germline loops: CDR1 SGHTA, CDR2 FQGNSA. The CDR3 has 15 amino acids. Trimming took off 1 base at V and 0 bases at J, with 7 bases between the two ends. This chain's CDR3 is CASSLDIRSNQPQHF. CDR3 DNA sequence: TGTGCCAGCAGCTTAGACATTCGTAGCAATCAGCCCCAGCATTTT.

This clone has only a few counts. The V gene is TRBV27, the J gene TRBJ1-4, with no clear D. The V end lost 6 bases, the J end lost 8 bases, and 16 bases lay between the germline ends. This CDR3 has 14 amino acids. Germline-derived CDR1 and CDR2 are MNHEY and SMNVEV (reference sequence). The CDR3 protein is CASSPVGLEEKLFF. The CDR3, as DNA: TGTGCCAGCAGCCCCGTTGGCCTGGAGGAAAAACTGTTTTTT.

The chain couples TRBV6-5 to TRBJ2-7, with D possibly being TRBD2 (6 bases). The CDR3 contains 13 residues. V was shortened by 6 bases and J by 5 bases, with 14 bases between the two germline ends. Germline V gene sequence: CDR1 MNHEY, CDR2 SVGAGI. CDR3: CASSTGRENEQYF. The DNA for the CDR3 is TGTGCCAGCAGCACAGGCCGGGAGAACGAGCAGTACTTC.

This sequence joins TRBV19 and TRBJ2-1; 12 bases align to TRBD2. CDR3 length: 18 residues. After removal of 1 base from V and 2 bases from J, the junction contained 6 bases not matched to a gene. Germline V gene sequence: CDR1 LNHDA, CDR2 SQIVND (reference sequence). The chain's CDR3 is CASSIGGTSGWPYNEQFF. CDR3 bases: TGTGCCAGTAGTATAGGGGGGACTAGCGGGTGGCCCTACAATGAGCAGTTCTTC.

V and J are TRBV7-8 and TRBJ2-1; 13 nucleotides match TRBD2. The CDR3 spans 17 residues. The V segment lost 5 bases and the J segment 7 bases; nucleotides outside the gene matches: 11. Germline loops: CDR1 SGHVS, CDR2 FQNEAQ. CDR3 protein: CASSLLITSGGVNEQFF. CDR3 bases: TGTGCCAGCAGCCTGCTAATAACTAGCGGGGGGGTAAATGAGCAGTTCTTC. Combining the CDR3 with reference TRBV7-8 and TRBJ2-1 gives the whole variable domain GAGVSQSPRYKVAKRGQDVALRCDPISGHVSLFWYQQALGQGPEFLTYFQNEAQLDKSGLPSDRFFAERPEGSVSTLKIQRTQQEDSAVYLCASSLLITSGGVNEQFFGPGTRLTVL.

This clone has more than one count but fewer than ten. The chain has TRBV11-2 and TRBJ1-2; 11 bases agree with TRBD1. Germline values: CDR1 SGHAT, CDR2 FQNNGV. This CDR3 comprises 16 residues. The trim removed 3 bases at V and 6 bases at J, leaving 9 bases unmatched. The DNA for the CDR3 is TGTGCCAGCAGCTTGGGGTTGCGGACAGGGGGCCATGGCTACACCTTC. It encodes CASSLGLRTGGHGYTF.

About this clone: At the DNA level, this CDR3 is encoded by other sequences in the same sample as well. V is TRBV28 and J is TRBJ1-1; 8 nucleotides align to TRBD1. CDR1 and CDR2 from the germline V gene are MDHEN and SYDVKM. The CDR3 is made up of 14 amino acids. V was pared by 4 bases and J by 5 bases, with 6 bases of the junction left unmatched. The CDR3 sequence: CASSSTGGRTEAFF. CDR3 nucleotides: TGTGCCAGCAGTTCTACAGGGGGGAGGACTGAAGCTTTCTTT.

This clone was counted only a few times. The chain recombines TRBV3-1 (or the pseudogene TRBV3-2) with TRBJ1-2; D gene ambiguous. Deletions cut 2 bases from V and 12 bases from J, with 10 bases between. This CDR3 is built from 11 residues. From germline, CDR1 is LGHDT and CDR2 YNNKEL (reference sequence). The CDR3 is CASSQSTANTF. In DNA form, the CDR3 reads TGTGCCAGCAGCCAAAGCACAGCCAACACCTTC.

J is TRBJ1-4 and V is TRBV5-4, with TRBD1 matching over 10 bases. The CDR3 covers 15 residues. Unmatched junction bases numbered 7, after V lost 3 bases and J lost 8 bases. The germline V gene encodes CDR1 SGHNT and CDR2 YYREEE (reference sequence). Here the CDR3 reads CASSYPGTGDEKLFF. In DNA form, the CDR3 reads TGTGCCAGCAGCTACCCCGGGACAGGGGACGAAAAACTGTTTTTT. The full variable domain, completed using reference TRBV5-4 and TRBJ1-4, is ETGVTQSPTHLIKTRGQQVTLRCSSQSGHNTVSWYQQALGQGPQFIFQYYREEENGRGNFPPRFSGLQFPNYSSELNVNALELDDSALYLCASSYPGTGDEKLFFGSGTQLSVL.

This clone was detected ten times or more. The chain employs TRBV20-1 and TRBJ2-1; D is perhaps TRBD2 (5 bases). V was trimmed by 3 bases and J by 10 bases, leaving 13 bases between them. Looked up from germline, CDR1 is DFQATT and CDR2 is SNEGSKA (reference sequence). This CDR3 spans 12 amino acids. DNA of the CDR3: TGCAGTGCTAGTCCCACTAGACGGGAGCAGTTCTTC. Amino acids: CSASPTRREQFF.

The chain has TRBV11-2 and TRBJ2-7, with D possibly TRBD1 on 6 matching bases. This CDR3 is built from 15 residues. Trimming stripped 4 bases from V and 2 bases from J, with 15 bases between. Germline V gene lookup returns CDR1 SGHAT and CDR2 FQNNGV. CDR3 coding DNA: TGTGCCAGCAGCTCCCAAGGGGGTATCGCCTACGAGCAGTACTTC. The encoded protein is CASSSQGGIAYEQYF.

Note on this clone: Relative to the germline gene, one junction end is altered; a read error may explain this. The chain combines TRBV11-1 with TRBJ1-1; D is uncertain. The CDR3 length is 11 residues. Germline assignment: CDR1 SGHAT and CDR2 FQDESV (reference sequence). CDR3 nucleotides: TGTGCCAGCAGCTTAGGGACTGAAACTTTCTTT. It translates to CASSLGTETFF.

The chain links TRBV18 to TRBJ2-2; TRBD2 matches at 12 bases. Looked up from germline, CDR1 is KGHSH and CDR2 is LQKENI. Trimming took 8 bases from V and 5 from J; bases not matched to a gene: 15. The CDR3 loop spans 18 amino acids. As DNA, the CDR3 is TGTGCCAGCGCTCGAAAGACTAGCGGGAGTCGGTTGACCGGGGAGCTGTTTTTT. This sequence encodes CASARKTSGSRLTGELFF.

The rearrangement joins TRBV5-4 to TRBJ2-2; 11 nucleotides match TRBD2. The CDR3 length is 15 residues. With 4 bases clipped from V and 7 bases from J, the junction kept 6 bases outside the gene matches. Germline V CDR1 and CDR2: SGHNT, YYREEE (reference sequence). The CDR3 here is CASSTLAGGVGELFF. The CDR3 nucleotides read TGTGCCAGCAGCACCTTAGCGGGAGGGGTCGGGGAGCTGTTTTTT.

The chain couples TRBV6-5 to TRBJ2-5; unclear D gene. Per the germline V gene, CDR1 is MNHEY and CDR2 is SVGAGI. The CDR3 spans 14 residues. The V gene lost 5 bases and the J gene lost 6 bases, with 16 bases spanning the gap. The CDR3 DNA reads TGTGCCAGCAGTACTACTTTGGGTCAGAAGACCCAGTACTTC. Residues: CASSTTLGQKTQYF.

J is TRBJ2-7 and V is TRBV18; TRBD2 matches 7 bases. This CDR3 region has 16 residues. V trimming: 0 bases; J trimming: 4 bases; junction bases outside the gene matches: 9. CDR1 KGHSH and CDR2 LQKENI come from the germline V gene. CDR3 coding DNA: TGTGCCAGCTCACCACCGGTTCTAGCGGCCCGATACGAGCAGTACTTC. Amino acid sequence: CASSPPVLAARYEQYF.

The J gene is TRBJ1-6, the V gene TRBV30; TRBD1 matches at 10 bases. Germline trimming cut 4 bases from V and 8 bases from J; bases unmatched to any gene: 5. CDR3 length: 14 residues. Germline CDR1 is GTSNPN and CDR2 is SVGIG (reference sequence). CDR3 bases: TGTGCCTGGACTGTGGGACAGGGGTATTCACCCCTCCACTTT. Translating gives CAWTVGQGYSPLHF.

This chain links TRBV5-1 with TRBJ2-1; perhaps TRBD2 as D (5 bases). Between the trimmed V and J ends, which lost 0 bases and 4 bases, there was a span of 14 bases. The germline V gene encodes CDR1 SGHRS and CDR2 YFSETQ. The CDR3 totals 16 residues. CDR3 DNA sequence: TGCGCCAGCAGCTTGGTACCCGGACTTGTTTACAATGAGCAGTTCTTC. This sequence encodes CASSLVPGLVYNEQFF.

The chain joins TRBV24-1 to TRBJ2-3, with 7 bases that match TRBD1. J lost 4 bases, V lost 2 bases, and 8 bases had no gene match. The germline gives CDR1 KGHDR, CDR2 SFDVKD. The CDR3 is 16 residues long. CDR3 loop: CATSDSGRTGSDTQYF. The CDR3 DNA follows: TGTGCCACCAGTGATTCAGGGCGGACAGGCTCAGATACGCAGTATTTT.

CDR3 coding DNA: TGTGCCAGCAGCCTCCGGACAGGGGAGAGGGACAAAAACATTCAGTACTTC. This codes for CASSLRTGERDKNIQYF. The rearrangement uses TRBV3-1 (or the pseudogene TRBV3-2) and TRBJ2-4; 9 nucleotides match TRBD1. The trim removed 4 bases at V and 3 bases at J, leaving 10 bases unmatched. Germline V gives CDR1 LGHDT, CDR2 YNNKEL (reference sequence). This CDR3 contains 17 residues.

The rearrangement joins TRBV15 to TRBJ1-1, with D maybe TRBD1 (5 bases). The germline V gene encodes CDR1 LNHNV and CDR2 YYDKDF (reference sequence). V lost 4 bases, J lost 1 base, and 7 bases lay in between. The CDR3 spans 13 residues. CDR3 nucleotide sequence: TGTGCCACCAGCACCGGGGGGAACACTGAAGCTTTCTTT. Translation: CATSTGGNTEAFF.

The chain joins TRBV7-9 to TRBJ2-1; 7 nucleotides align to TRBD2. Germline V gene sequence: CDR1 SEHNR, CDR2 FQNEAQ (reference sequence). This CDR3 is built from 15 residues. V gave up 4 bases and J gave up 1 base; unmatched junction bases: 4. The chain's CDR3 is CASSSPGGSYNEQFF. CDR3 bases: TGTGCCAGCAGCTCGCCGGGAGGATCCTACAATGAGCAGTTCTTC.

The V and J genes are TRBV7-8 and TRBJ1-1; D ambiguous. Between the trimmed V and J ends, which lost 4 bases and 2 bases, there was a span of 8 bases. This CDR3 comprises 13 residues. CDR1 SGHVS and CDR2 FQNEAQ come from the germline V gene. The DNA of the CDR3 is TGTGCCAGCAGCTCACGGACTAACACTGAAGCTTTCTTT. Residues: CASSSRTNTEAFF.

The genes are TRBV7-2 and TRBJ1-2; TRBD1 matches at 8 bases. V shed 1 base and J 8 bases; nucleotides not matched to a gene: 9. CDR3 length equals 15 residues. Germline V gives CDR1 SGHTA, CDR2 FQGNSA. CDR3: CASSLEQDRVSGYTF. The CDR3 DNA sequence: TGTGCCAGCAGCTTAGAGCAGGACAGGGTCTCCGGCTACACCTTC.